One sample yielded the 31 T cell receptor beta chains listed below, sequenced in a study of T cell responses to AZD1222 COVID-19 vaccine. Sequencing used immunoSEQ multiplex PCR; TCRdb keeps in-frame clones, though not all of them. Among 100,000 to 150,000 clones listed, roughly nine tenths were seen once. The specimen was peripheral blood, collected on day 0 of AZD1222 vaccination. All receptors derive from an adult in good health.

In its sample, this clone was seen once. The chain links TRBV28 to TRBJ1-5; 8 bases agree with TRBD1. V was pared by 4 bases and J by 15 bases, with 8 bases of the junction left unmatched. CDR1 is MDHEN and CDR2 is SYDVKM in the germline V gene. The CDR3 spans 12 residues. The DNA of the CDR3 is TGTGCCAGCAGTTCGTCAGGGGGCGCTCGGCATTTT. It specifies CASSSSGGARHF.

The V and J genes are TRBV10-3 and TRBJ1-3; a weak D match, TRBD1 (5 bases). CDR1 is ENHRY, CDR2 SYGVKD, per germline. The CDR3 consists of 13 residues. The ends were cut back, 6 bases at V and 1 base at J, with 7 bases in the middle. CDR3 residues: CAIRGDSGNTIYF. As DNA, the CDR3 is TGTGCCATCAGAGGGGATTCTGGAAACACCATATATTTT.

The rearrangement joins TRBV7-3 to TRBJ2-3; D may be TRBD1 (5 bases). Per germline, CDR1 SGHTA and CDR2 FQGTGA. Between the trimmed V and J ends, which lost 4 bases and 0 bases, there was a span of 14 bases. The CDR3 runs 16 residues. The CDR3 DNA reads as TGTGCCAGCAGCTCTCTGGGGCCAGTAAGCACAGATACGCAGTATTTT. Residues: CASSSLGPVSTDTQYF. Filled out from reference TRBV7-3 and TRBJ2-3, the complete variable domain reads GAGVSQTPSNKVTEKGKYVELRCDPISGHTALYWYRQSLGQGPEFLIYFQGTGAADDSGLPNDRFFAVRPEGSVSTLKIQRTERGDSAVYLCASSSLGPVSTDTQYFGPGTRLTVL.

This clone was seen a single time. This sequence joins TRBV29-1 and TRBJ2-7, with TRBD2 identical over 8 bases. Germline assignment: CDR1 SQVTM and CDR2 ANQGSEA. The CDR3 loop spans 13 amino acids. V lost 6 bases and J lost 2; bases outside the gene matches: 6. CDR3 protein: CSVRTAGAYEQYF. The CDR3 DNA sequence: TGCAGCGTCCGAACAGCGGGGGCCTACGAGCAGTACTTC.

This chain links TRBV5-1 with TRBJ1-2, with D tentatively TRBD1 (5 bases). V shed 4 bases and J shed 2 bases, with 12 bases lying between them. The CDR3 sequence is 14 residues long. Germline-derived CDR1 and CDR2 are SGHRS and YFSETQ. The CDR3, as DNA: TGCGCCAGCAGCCCCTCCTGGGGCAACTATGGCTACACCTTC. Translating gives CASSPSWGNYGYTF.

The chain uses TRBV27 and TRBJ2-2; D ambiguous. Between the trimmed V and J ends, which lost 5 bases and 4 bases, there was a span of 2 bases. Germline CDR1 reads MNHEY; CDR2 reads SMNVEV (reference sequence). The CDR3 totals 11 residues. DNA for the CDR3: TGTGCCAGCAGTACCACCGGGGAGCTGTTTTTT. It specifies CASSTTGELFF.

J is TRBJ2-7 and V is TRBV7-2; D may correspond to TRBD1 or TRBD2 (5 bases each). The CDR3 contains 16 residues. The germline V gene has CDR1 SGHTA and CDR2 FQGNSA. The germline V and J ends were trimmed by 3 bases and 0 bases, with 15 bases remaining between them. The CDR3 DNA sequence: TGTGCCAGCAGCTTCACCAGGGACCGTAGCTCCTACGAGCAGTACTTC. Translating it yields CASSFTRDRSSYEQYF.

The rearrangement joins TRBV6-6 to TRBJ1-6; 9 bases align to TRBD1. Germline V gives CDR1 MNHNY, CDR2 SVGAGI (reference sequence). Trimming removed 5 bases from V and 5 bases from J; junction bases left unmatched: 7. CDR3 length: 16 amino acids. CDR3 protein: CASSPSGTGNNSPLHF. The CDR3, as DNA: TGTGCCAGCAGTCCATCCGGGACAGGGAATAATTCACCCCTCCACTTT.

The V and J genes are TRBV4-1 and TRBJ1-4, with D tentatively TRBD1 (5 bases). Trimming took 0 bases from V and 7 from J, leaving 15 bases between them. The length of the CDR3 is 16 residues. The germline CDR1 and CDR2 sequences are MGHRA and YSYEKL. The CDR3 DNA is TGCGCCAGCAGCCAAGATACTGGGACGCAAGCTGAAAAACTGTTTTTT. This sequence encodes CASSQDTGTQAEKLFF.

The chain combines TRBV11-2 with TRBJ1-2; 7 nucleotides match TRBD1. Germline CDR1 is SGHAT and CDR2 is FQNNGV. The CDR3 has 13 residues. Trimming at V came to 5 bases and at J to 8 bases, leaving 8 bases not matched to a gene. CDR3: CASSPPGTVGYTF. CDR3 sequence (DNA): TGTGCCAGCAGCCCACCCGGGACAGTAGGCTACACCTTC.

The rearrangement links TRBV5-1 to TRBJ2-6; 10 bases are shared with TRBD2. CDR3 size: 17 residues. Unmatched junction bases numbered 4, after V lost 4 bases and J lost 0 bases. Germline V gives CDR1 SGHRS, CDR2 YFSETQ. The CDR3 DNA reads TGCGCCAGCAGCCCCGGACTAGCGGCCTCTGGGGCCAACGTCCTGACTTTC. It translates to CASSPGLAASGANVLTF.

The chain recombines TRBV3-1 (or the pseudogene TRBV3-2) with TRBJ1-5; the D is unclear. The CDR3 covers 15 residues. CDR1 and CDR2 (germline): LGHDT, YNNKEL (reference sequence). The V end was cut by 0 bases, the J end by 4 bases, with 10 bases between. The CDR3 DNA is TGTGCCAGCAGCCAAGAAATCGAAGGGAATCAGCCCCAGCATTTT. As protein: CASSQEIEGNQPQHF.

The DNA of the CDR3 is TGTGCCACCAGTGATTCCGGGGGCCCAAACACCGGGGAGCTGTTTTTT. This translates into CATSDSGGPNTGELFF. V is TRBV24-1 and J is TRBJ2-2; either TRBD1 or TRBD2 may supply D (6 bases each). The CDR3 is 16 amino acids. V was pared by 2 bases and J by 2 bases, with 11 bases between. Germline V CDR1 and CDR2: KGHDR, SFDVKD.

This chain connects TRBV7-9 to TRBJ1-1; D not certain. Germline CDR1 SEHNR, CDR2 FQNEAQ (reference sequence). Trimming removed 3 bases at V and 0 bases at J, with 5 bases between. This CDR3 has 13 residues. CDR3 region: CASSFPLNTEAFF. The DNA of the CDR3 is TGTGCCAGCAGCTTCCCACTGAACACTGAAGCTTTCTTT.

The count of this clone is one. The genes are TRBV5-4 and TRBJ1-5; D ambiguous. This CDR3 is built from 8 residues. Germline V gene lookup returns CDR1 SGHNT and CDR2 YYREEE (reference sequence). CDR3: CAAQPQHF. In nucleotides, the CDR3 is TGTGCGGCCCAGCCCCAGCATTTT.

V gene TRBV30 combines with J gene TRBJ2-1, with D perhaps TRBD1 or TRBD2 (5 bases each). The germline CDR1 and CDR2 sequences are GTSNPN and SVGIG (reference sequence). This CDR3 has 11 amino acids. The ends were cut back, 1 base at V and 10 bases at J, with 8 bases in the middle. The CDR3: CAWSDGTEQFF. For the CDR3, the DNA is TGTGCCTGGAGTGACGGGACCGAGCAGTTCTTC. The complete variable domain, with remaining parts taken from reference TRBV30 and TRBJ2-1, reads SQTIHQWPATLVQPVGSPLSLECTVEGTSNPNLYWYRQAAGRGLQLLFYSVGIGQISSEVPQNLSASRPQDRQFILSSKKLLLSDSGFYLCAWSDGTEQFFGPGTRLTVL.

The J gene is TRBJ1-3, the V gene TRBV7-6; 10 nucleotides line up with TRBD1. Trimming took 0 bases from V and 3 from J; bases not matched to a gene: 5. The CDR3 sequence is 17 residues long. From germline, CDR1 is SGHVS and CDR2 FNYEAQ. In nucleotides, the CDR3 is TGTGCCAGCAGCTTAGCGACAGGGGGCTTTTATGGAAACACCATATATTTT. This gives the protein CASSLATGGFYGNTIYF.

The CDR3 loop is CASSRDRNQPQHF. The CDR3 nucleotides are TGTGCCAGCAGTCGAGACAGGAATCAGCCCCAGCATTTT. This chain links TRBV6-8 with TRBJ1-5; the D gene is possibly TRBD1 (6 bases). Looked up from germline, CDR1 is MNHGY and CDR2 is SAAAGT. The CDR3 is 13 amino acids. Trimming took 5 bases from V and 4 from J, leaving 9 bases between them.

The CDR3 loop is CASSSANTGELFF. CDR3 in DNA: TGTGCCAGCAGCTCCGCGAACACCGGGGAGCTGTTTTTT. The rearrangement joins TRBV9 to TRBJ2-2; D gene uncertain. The V and J ends lost 4 bases and 0 bases respectively, with 4 bases between them. The length of the CDR3 is 13 residues. CDR1 and CDR2 (germline): SGDLS, YYNGEE.

This clone has just one count. The chain has TRBV27 and TRBJ2-6; D unresolved. V was trimmed by 2 bases and J by 0 bases, leaving 5 bases between them. CDR1 is MNHEY and CDR2 is SMNVEV in the germline V gene (reference sequence). CDR3 size: 15 residues. CDR3 in DNA: TGTGCCAGCAGTTTAGGTGTCTCTGGGGCCAACGTCCTGACTTTC. Translated, it gives CASSLGVSGANVLTF.

Turning to this clone: A much larger clone is a single base away; this may be a read error. The chain employs TRBV9 and TRBJ2-5, with TRBD2 matching 9 bases. CDR1 is SGDLS, CDR2 YYNGEE, per germline. The CDR3 runs to 16 residues. In DNA, the CDR3 is TGTGCCCGCAGCGTAGAGGGCGGGGGGGCCACAGAGACCCAGTACTTC. This encodes CARSVEGGGATETQYF.

This chain joins TRBV20-1 and TRBJ1-2, with D uncertain. The germline V gene encodes CDR1 DFQATT and CDR2 SNEGSKA (reference sequence). The CDR3 consists of 11 residues. Between the trimmed V and J ends, which lost 3 bases and 6 bases, there was a span of 8 bases. For the CDR3, the DNA is TGCAGTGCTAGGGACTTCCATGGCTACACCTTC. This encodes CSARDFHGYTF.

J is TRBJ2-7 and V is TRBV30; 8 nucleotides agree with TRBD1. The V gene's germline CDR1 is GTSNPN and CDR2 SVGIG (reference sequence). V dropped 2 bases and J dropped 6; count of bases not matched to a gene: 3. The CDR3 consists of 12 residues. CDR3: CAWSSGGGEQYF. CDR3 nucleotides: TGTGCCTGGAGTTCAGGGGGCGGCGAGCAGTACTTC. The full variable domain, completed using reference TRBV30 and TRBJ2-7, is SQTIHQWPATLVQPVGSPLSLECTVEGTSNPNLYWYRQAAGRGLQLLFYSVGIGQISSEVPQNLSASRPQDRQFILSSKKLLLSDSGFYLCAWSSGGGEQYFGPGTRLTVT.

The chain uses TRBV4-2 and TRBJ1-2; maybe TRBD1 (6 bases). Germline V gene sequence: CDR1 LGHNA, CDR2 YNFKEQ. V shed 1 base and J shed 5 bases, with 11 bases lying between them. The CDR3 length is 14 residues. CDR3 region: CASSQADSLYGYTF. CDR3 DNA sequence: TGTGCCAGCAGCCAAGCGGACAGCTTGTATGGCTACACCTTC.

The chain carries TRBV12-3 or TRBV12-4 and TRBJ2-5, with D uncertain. This CDR3 comprises 13 residues. The V and J ends lost 2 bases and 1 base respectively, with 5 bases between them. The CDR3 is CASSLRLQETQYF. The CDR3 DNA sequence: TGTGCCAGCAGTTTACGACTCCAAGAGACCCAGTACTTC.

This chain links TRBV5-1 with TRBJ2-1; 7 nucleotides align to TRBD1. Losses at the gene ends were 3 bases for V and 3 bases for J; bases not matched to a gene: 0. CDR3 length equals 13 residues. Germline CDR1 is SGHRS and CDR2 is YFSETQ. The CDR3: CASSWTGYNEQFF. As DNA, the CDR3 is TGCGCCAGCAGCTGGACAGGCTACAATGAGCAGTTCTTC.

The chain is built from TRBV9 and TRBJ2-2; TRBD2 might be the D (5 bases). Germline assignment: CDR1 SGDLS and CDR2 YYNGEE. Trimming took 0 bases from V and 3 from J, leaving 9 bases between them. The CDR3 is made up of 15 amino acids. This CDR3 is CASSVGGEYTGELFF. Written as DNA, the CDR3 is TGTGCCAGCAGCGTAGGTGGGGAGTACACCGGGGAGCTGTTTTTT.

This clone was detected once. The CDR3 DNA sequence: TGTGCCAGCAGCTCGACCGGGACAGGGGTTTTTGGTACCGGGGAGCTGTTTTTT. This codes for CASSSTGTGVFGTGELFF. V usage is TRBV7-4 and J usage is TRBJ2-2, with 10 bases that match TRBD1. The CDR3 is 18 amino acids. With 4 bases clipped from V and 5 bases from J, the junction kept 13 bases outside the gene matches. CDR1 and CDR2 from the germline V gene are SGHVT and SQSDAQ.

This clone appeared many times. The chain is built from TRBV4-2 and TRBJ2-5; D not resolved. The germline V gene encodes CDR1 LGHNA and CDR2 YNFKEQ. V was trimmed by 1 base and J by 0 bases, leaving 6 bases between them. This CDR3 has 14 residues. The CDR3 is CASSQALYQETQYF. The CDR3 DNA is TGTGCCAGCAGCCAAGCGCTTTACCAAGAGACCCAGTACTTC.

This rearrangement joins TRBV28 to TRBJ1-1; D may be TRBD1 (5 bases). The CDR3 loop spans 13 amino acids. Germline CDR1 is MDHEN and CDR2 is SYDVKM. Between the trimmed V and J ends, which lost 6 bases and 5 bases, there was a span of 13 bases. This CDR3 reads CASSRAGLTEAFF. CDR3 sequence (DNA): TGTGCCAGCAGCCGTGCGGGGCTGACTGAAGCTTTCTTT.

This chain joins TRBV28 and TRBJ2-5; tentatively, D is TRBD1 (6 bases). The CDR3 runs 13 residues. Germline lookup yields CDR1 MDHEN and CDR2 SYDVKM. V lost 5 bases to trimming and J lost 3 bases, with 10 bases between them. CDR3 DNA: TGTGCCAGCAGTCCCTGGACAGAAGAGACCCAGTACTTC. Protein product: CASSPWTEETQYF.